This T cell receptor (beta chain) was obtained from a study of T cells after yellow fever vaccination. Study information: Some fractions had low cell numbers, and these were prepared with SMART-Seq v4 Ultra Low Input.

A universal primer site and UMIs were added as TCR cDNA was made by 5'RACE template switching. TCRdb used MiXCR to reprocess the 5' RACE reads, holding one entry per CDR3 protein. The sample has roughly 520,000 distinct CDR3 sequences, roughly a fifth seen once. This clonotype has a handful of counts. Germline loops: CDR1 SGHAT, CDR2 FQNNGV. This CDR3 contains 18 residues. V was clipped by 6 bases and J by 3 bases, with 25 bases between them. The starting material was PBMCs, obtained 20 to 25 days after the first yellow fever vaccination. This TCR derives from a man aged 18 to 29 who received the YFV17D yellow fever vaccine. The chain has TRBV11-2 and TRBJ2-3; D might be TRBD1 (6 bases). CDR3 residues: CASRRETGVNIRTDTQYF. CDR3 DNA: TGTGCCAGCAGAAGGGAGACAGGAGTAAATATTAGGACAGATACGCAGTATTTT.